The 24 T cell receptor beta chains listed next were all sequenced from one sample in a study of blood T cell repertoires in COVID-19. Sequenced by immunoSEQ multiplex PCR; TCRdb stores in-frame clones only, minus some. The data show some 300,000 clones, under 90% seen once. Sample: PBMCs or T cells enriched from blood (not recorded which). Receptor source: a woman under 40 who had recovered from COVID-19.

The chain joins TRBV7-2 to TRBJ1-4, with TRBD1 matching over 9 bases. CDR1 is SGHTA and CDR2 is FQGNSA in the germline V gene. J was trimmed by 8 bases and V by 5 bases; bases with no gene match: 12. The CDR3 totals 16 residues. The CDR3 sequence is CASSPGQGGVWEKLFF. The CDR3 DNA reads TGTGCCAGCAGCCCGGGACAGGGTGGAGTTTGGGAAAAACTGTTTTTT.

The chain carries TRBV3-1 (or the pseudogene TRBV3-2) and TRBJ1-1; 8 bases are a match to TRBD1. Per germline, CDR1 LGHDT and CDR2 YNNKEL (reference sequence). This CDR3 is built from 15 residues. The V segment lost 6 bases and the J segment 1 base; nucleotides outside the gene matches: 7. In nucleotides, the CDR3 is TGTGCCAGCAGTAATACCGGGACAGGGAACACTGAAGCTTTCTTT. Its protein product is CASSNTGTGNTEAFF.

The CDR3 DNA sequence: TGTGCCAGCAGTTCCCTAGCGGGAGTAAACAATGAGCAGTTCTTC. This sequence encodes CASSSLAGVNNEQFF. J is TRBJ2-1 and V is TRBV28, with 10 bases aligning to TRBD2. The V gene end was trimmed by 4 bases and the J gene end by 5 bases; junction bases not matched to a gene: 5. Germline CDR1 MDHEN, CDR2 SYDVKM. The CDR3 loop spans 15 amino acids.

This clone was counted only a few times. In DNA, the CDR3 is TGTGCCAGTGAGGGACAGCCAAATCAGCCCCAGCATTTT. Its translation: CASEGQPNQPQHF. This rearrangement joins TRBV19 to TRBJ1-5; 7 positions agree with TRBD1. Trimming took 8 bases from V and 4 from J; bases not matched to a gene: 5. The CDR3 contains 13 residues. The germline V gene encodes CDR1 LNHDA and CDR2 SQIVND (reference sequence).

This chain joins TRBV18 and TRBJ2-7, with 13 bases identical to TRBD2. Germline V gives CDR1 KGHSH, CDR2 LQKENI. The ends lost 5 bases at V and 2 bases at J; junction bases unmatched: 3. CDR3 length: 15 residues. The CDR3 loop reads CASSTLAGGAYEQYF. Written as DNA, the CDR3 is TGTGCCAGCTCAACACTAGCGGGGGGGGCCTACGAGCAGTACTTC.

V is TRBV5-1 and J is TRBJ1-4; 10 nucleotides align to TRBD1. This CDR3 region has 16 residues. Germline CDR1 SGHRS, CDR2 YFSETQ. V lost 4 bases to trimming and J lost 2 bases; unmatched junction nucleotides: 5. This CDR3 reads CASSQKTGGTNEKLFF. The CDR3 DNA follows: TGCGCCAGCAGCCAAAAGACAGGGGGCACTAATGAAAAACTGTTTTTT.

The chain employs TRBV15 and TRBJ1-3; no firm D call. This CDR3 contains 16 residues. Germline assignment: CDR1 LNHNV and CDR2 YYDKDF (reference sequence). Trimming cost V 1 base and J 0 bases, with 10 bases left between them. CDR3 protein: CATSRGGFLSGNTIYF. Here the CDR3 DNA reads TGTGCCACCAGCAGAGGAGGTTTCCTCTCTGGAAACACCATATATTTT.

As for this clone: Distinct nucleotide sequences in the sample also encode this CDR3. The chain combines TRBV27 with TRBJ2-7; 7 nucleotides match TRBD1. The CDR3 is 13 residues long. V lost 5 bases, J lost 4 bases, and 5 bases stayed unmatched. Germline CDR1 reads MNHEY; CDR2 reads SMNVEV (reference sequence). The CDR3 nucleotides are TGTGCCAGCAGTCCCGGGACAGTTTACGAGCAGTACTTC. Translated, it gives CASSPGTVYEQYF.

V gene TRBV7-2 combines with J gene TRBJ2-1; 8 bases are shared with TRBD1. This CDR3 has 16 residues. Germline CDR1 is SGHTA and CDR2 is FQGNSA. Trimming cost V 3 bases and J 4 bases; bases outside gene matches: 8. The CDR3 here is CASSFLGTGPYNEQFF. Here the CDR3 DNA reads TGTGCCAGCAGCTTTCTAGGGACAGGACCATACAATGAGCAGTTCTTC.

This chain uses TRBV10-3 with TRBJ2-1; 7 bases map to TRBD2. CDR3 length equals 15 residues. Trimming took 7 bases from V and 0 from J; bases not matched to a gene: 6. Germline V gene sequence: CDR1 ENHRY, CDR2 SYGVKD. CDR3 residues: CAINREASSYNEQFF. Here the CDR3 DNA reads TGTGCCATCAATCGGGAGGCAAGCTCCTACAATGAGCAGTTCTTC.

The CDR3 is CASSHGQGAAEAFF. The CDR3 coding sequence is TGCGCCAGCAGCCATGGACAGGGGGCCGCTGAAGCTTTCTTT. The chain recombines TRBV4-1 with TRBJ1-1; 11 nucleotides match TRBD1. CDR1 and CDR2 from the germline V gene are MGHRA and YSYEKL. CDR3 length: 14 residues. With V trimmed by 3 bases and J by 6 bases, 3 bases remained unmatched.

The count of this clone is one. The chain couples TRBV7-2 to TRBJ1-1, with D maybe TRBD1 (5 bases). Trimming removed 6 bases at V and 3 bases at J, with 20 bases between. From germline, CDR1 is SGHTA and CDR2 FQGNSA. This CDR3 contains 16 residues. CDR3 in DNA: TGTGCCAGCAGACCACATGTCACAGGTTCGTACACTGAAGCTTTCTTT. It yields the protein CASRPHVTGSYTEAFF.

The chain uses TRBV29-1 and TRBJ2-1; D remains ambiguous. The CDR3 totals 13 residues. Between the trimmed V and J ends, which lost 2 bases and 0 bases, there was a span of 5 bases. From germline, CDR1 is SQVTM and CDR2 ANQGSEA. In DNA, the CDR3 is TGCAGCGTTGAAAAGAGCTCCTACAATGAGCAGTTCTTC. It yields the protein CSVEKSSYNEQFF.

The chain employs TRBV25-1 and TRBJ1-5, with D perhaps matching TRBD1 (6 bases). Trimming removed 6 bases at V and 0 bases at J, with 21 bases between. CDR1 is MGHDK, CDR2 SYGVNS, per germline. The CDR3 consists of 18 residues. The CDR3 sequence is CASRSPQRGTSSNQPQHF. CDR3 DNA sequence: TGTGCCAGCAGAAGCCCACAAAGGGGGACATCTAGCAATCAGCCCCAGCATTTT.

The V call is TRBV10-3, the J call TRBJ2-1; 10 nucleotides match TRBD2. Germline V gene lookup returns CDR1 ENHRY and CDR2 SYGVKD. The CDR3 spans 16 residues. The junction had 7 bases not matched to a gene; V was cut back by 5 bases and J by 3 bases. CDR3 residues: CAISYQTSGNYNEQFF. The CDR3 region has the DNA TGTGCCATCAGTTATCAAACTAGCGGGAACTACAATGAGCAGTTCTTC.

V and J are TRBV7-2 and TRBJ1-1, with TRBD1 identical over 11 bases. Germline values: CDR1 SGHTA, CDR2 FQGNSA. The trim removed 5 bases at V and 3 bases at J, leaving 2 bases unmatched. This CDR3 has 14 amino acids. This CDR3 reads CASSTGQGDTEAFF. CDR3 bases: TGTGCCAGCAGCACGGGACAGGGGGACACTGAAGCTTTCTTT.

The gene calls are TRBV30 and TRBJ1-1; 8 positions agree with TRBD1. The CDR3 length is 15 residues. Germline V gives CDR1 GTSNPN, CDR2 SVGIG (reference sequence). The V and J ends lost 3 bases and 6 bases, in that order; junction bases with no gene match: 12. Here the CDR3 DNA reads TGTGCCTGGAGAGAATACCCTGACAGGGGTGCTGAAGCTTTCTTT. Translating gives CAWREYPDRGAEAFF. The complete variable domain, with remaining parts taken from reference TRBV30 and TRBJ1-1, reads SQTIHQWPATLVQPVGSPLSLECTVEGTSNPNLYWYRQAAGRGLQLLFYSVGIGQISSEVPQNLSASRPQDRQFILSSKKLLLSDSGFYLCAWREYPDRGAEAFFGQGTRLTVV.

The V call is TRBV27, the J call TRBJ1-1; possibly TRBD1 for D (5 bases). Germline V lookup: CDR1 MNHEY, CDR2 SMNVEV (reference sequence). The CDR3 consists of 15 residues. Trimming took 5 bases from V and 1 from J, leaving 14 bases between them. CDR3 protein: CASSLWTDKNTEAFF. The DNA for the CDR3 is TGTGCCAGCAGTCTCTGGACGGACAAGAACACTGAAGCTTTCTTT.

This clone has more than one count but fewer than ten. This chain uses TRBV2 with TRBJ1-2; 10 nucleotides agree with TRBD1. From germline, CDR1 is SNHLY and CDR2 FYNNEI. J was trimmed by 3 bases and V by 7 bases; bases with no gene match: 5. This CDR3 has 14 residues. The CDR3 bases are TGTGCCAGCATGACAGGGGGCGCTTACTATGGCTACACCTTC. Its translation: CASMTGGAYYGYTF.

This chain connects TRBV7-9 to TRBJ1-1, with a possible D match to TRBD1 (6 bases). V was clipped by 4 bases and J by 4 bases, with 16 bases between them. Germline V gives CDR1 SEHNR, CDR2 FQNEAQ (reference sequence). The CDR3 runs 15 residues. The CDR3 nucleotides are TGTGCCAGCAGCTCACAGGGAAGGGGAAGCACTGAAGCTTTCTTT. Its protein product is CASSSQGRGSTEAFF.

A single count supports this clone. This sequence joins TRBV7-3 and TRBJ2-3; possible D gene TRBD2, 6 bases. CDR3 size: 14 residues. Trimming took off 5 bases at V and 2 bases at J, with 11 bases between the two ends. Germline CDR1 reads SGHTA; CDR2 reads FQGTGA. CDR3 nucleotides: TGTGCCAGCAGCCCGGGACTCGCCACAGATACGCAGTATTTT. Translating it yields CASSPGLATDTQYF.

For the CDR3, the DNA is TGTGCCAGCAGTCCCCAGACCGGGAACTACGAGCAGTACTTC. It codes for CASSPQTGNYEQYF. The chain carries TRBV27 and TRBJ2-7; D possibly corresponds to TRBD2 (5 bases). This CDR3 comprises 14 residues. The germline CDR1 and CDR2 sequences are MNHEY and SMNVEV (reference sequence). V lost 5 bases to trimming and J lost 3 bases, with 14 bases between them.

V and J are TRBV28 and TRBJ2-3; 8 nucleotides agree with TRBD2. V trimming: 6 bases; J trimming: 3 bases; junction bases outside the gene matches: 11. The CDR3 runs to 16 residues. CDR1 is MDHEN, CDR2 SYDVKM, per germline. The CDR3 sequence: CASSHLAGGGTDTQYF. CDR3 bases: TGTGCCAGCAGCCACTTGGCGGGAGGCGGTACAGATACGCAGTATTTT.

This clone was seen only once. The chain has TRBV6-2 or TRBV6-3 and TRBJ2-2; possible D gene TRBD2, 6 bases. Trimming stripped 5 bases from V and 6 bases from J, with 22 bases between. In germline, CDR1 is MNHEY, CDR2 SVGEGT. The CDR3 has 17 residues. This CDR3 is CASSKTRDSVSPGELFF. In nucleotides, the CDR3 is TGTGCCAGCAGTAAGACCAGGGACTCCGTGAGCCCCGGGGAGCTGTTTTTT.